The 12 T cell receptor beta chains reported below all come from one sample, sequenced in a study of shared clonotypes between healthy human individuals. Assay: immunoSEQ multiplex PCR; the TCRdb copy retains only in-frame clones and omits some. The sample includes roughly 2,500,000 clones, 93% of them seen just once. Sequencing used naive CD4+ T cells from PBMCs. Documented subset: CD45RA+ positively selected. The origin of the receptors is a man aged 18 to 29 in good health. Some clones in this sample may be carry-over from other donors' samples.

V and J are TRBV5-1 and TRBJ2-1, with 10 positions matching TRBD2. V lost 0 bases and J lost 4; bases outside the gene matches: 7. Germline CDR1 SGHRS, CDR2 YFSETQ. The CDR3 runs 17 residues. The CDR3 nucleotides are TGCGCCAGCAGCTTGGGGTTGCTAGCGGGAGATTACAATGAGCAGTTCTTC. As protein: CASSLGLLAGDYNEQFF.

The gene calls are TRBV5-1 and TRBJ1-3; D is undetermined. The germline V gene encodes CDR1 SGHRS and CDR2 YFSETQ. There are 16 residues in the CDR3. V lost 4 bases and J 0 bases, leaving 14 bases between the germline ends. CDR3 sequence (DNA): TGCGCCAGCAGCCCCCTCGAGGACCTCTCTGGAAACACCATATATTTT. This codes for CASSPLEDLSGNTIYF.

The rearrangement uses TRBV5-1 and TRBJ2-3; D is possibly TRBD1 or TRBD2 (5 bases each). The CDR3 covers 17 residues. Per the germline V gene, CDR1 is SGHRS and CDR2 is YFSETQ. Deletions cut 0 bases from V and 3 bases from J, with 17 bases between. CDR3 sequence reads: CASSLGPGRISTDTQYF. The CDR3, as DNA: TGCGCCAGCAGCTTGGGCCCGGGACGCATAAGTACAGATACGCAGTATTTT.

The J gene is TRBJ2-1, the V gene TRBV7-3; 9 bases agree with TRBD1. The CDR3 extends over 15 amino acids. Trimming at V came to 5 bases and at J to 7 bases, leaving 9 bases not matched to a gene. Germline V gene lookup returns CDR1 SGHTA and CDR2 FQGTGA. CDR3 nucleotide sequence: TGTGCCAGCAGCCCCACCGGGACAGGGCTAAATGAGCAGTTCTTC. This gives the protein CASSPTGTGLNEQFF. The whole variable domain, filled in from reference TRBV7-3 and TRBJ2-1, reads GAGVSQTPSNKVTEKGKYVELRCDPISGHTALYWYRQSLGQGPEFLIYFQGTGAADDSGLPNDRFFAVRPEGSVSTLKIQRTERGDSAVYLCASSPTGTGLNEQFFGPGTRLTVL.

The chain carries TRBV19 and TRBJ2-7, with D possibly TRBD2 on 5 matching bases. The germline gives CDR1 LNHDA, CDR2 SQIVND (reference sequence). The CDR3 has 14 amino acids. The V end lost 4 bases, the J end lost 4 bases, and 14 bases lay between the germline ends. CDR3 sequence: CASSRERSSYEQYF. The CDR3 bases are TGTGCCAGTAGTAGGGAGCGGTCCTCATACGAGCAGTACTTC.

The chain has TRBV5-1 and TRBJ2-3; D is ambiguous. The germline CDR1 and CDR2 sequences are SGHRS and YFSETQ. V was shortened by 0 bases and J by 2 bases, with 7 bases between the two germline ends. The CDR3 is made up of 14 amino acids. CDR3 loop: CASSLAWPTDTQYF. CDR3 coding DNA: TGCGCCAGCAGCTTGGCCTGGCCCACAGATACGCAGTATTTT. The full variable domain, rest sourced from reference TRBV5-1 and TRBJ2-3, is KAGVTQTPRYLIKTRGQQVTLSCSPISGHRSVSWYQQTPGQGLQFLFEYFSETQRNKGNFPGRFSGRQFSNSRSEMNVSTLELGDSALYLCASSLAWPTDTQYFGPGTRLTVL.

CDR3 in DNA: TGTGCCAGTTTCGGACAGGGTCGAGGGACCGGGGAGCTGTTTTTT. Its translation is CASFGQGRGTGELFF. J is TRBJ2-2 and V is TRBV19; TRBD1 matches 8 bases. The V and J ends lost 8 bases and 5 bases, in that order; junction bases with no gene match: 10. This CDR3 contains 15 residues. Germline V gene sequence: CDR1 LNHDA, CDR2 SQIVND (reference sequence).

The chain uses TRBV5-1 and TRBJ2-7; 8 bases agree with TRBD1. Germline values: CDR1 SGHRS, CDR2 YFSETQ. The CDR3 has 15 amino acids. V shed 3 bases, J shed 3 bases, and the junction held 8 bases outside the gene matches. The CDR3 spells CASSSGQGAIYEQYF. The CDR3 coding sequence is TGCGCCAGCAGCTCGGGTCAGGGGGCGATCTACGAGCAGTACTTC.

A note on this clone: Other DNA sequences in the same sample also yield this CDR3. The chain uses TRBV29-1 and TRBJ1-5; 8 bases are shared with TRBD1. The trim removed 5 bases at V and 5 bases at J, leaving 5 bases unmatched. The CDR3 sequence is 13 residues long. Germline CDR1 SQVTM, CDR2 ANQGSEA. CDR3 in amino acids: CSVRQGADQPQHF. CDR3 nucleotides: TGCAGCGTTCGTCAGGGGGCAGATCAGCCCCAGCATTTT.

The gene calls are TRBV9 and TRBJ2-7; D might be TRBD1 (6 bases). This CDR3 comprises 14 residues. Per germline, CDR1 SGDLS and CDR2 YYNGEE. V was trimmed by 7 bases and J by 2 bases, leaving 16 bases between them. The CDR3 bases are TGTGCCAGCTCCCAGGACAGTCGTACCTACGAGCAGTACTTC. This sequence encodes CASSQDSRTYEQYF. The full variable domain, in which reference TRBV9 and TRBJ2-7 provide the parts outside the CDR3, is DSGVTQTPKHLITATGQRVTLRCSPRSGDLSVYWYQQSLDQGLQFLIQYYNGEERAKGNILERFSAQQFPDLHSELNLSSLELGDSALYFCASSQDSRTYEQYFGPGTRLTVT.

The chain recombines TRBV28 with TRBJ1-2; D is undetermined. Germline loops: CDR1 MDHEN, CDR2 SYDVKM. There are 12 residues in the CDR3. V was shortened by 2 bases and J by 5 bases, with 6 bases between the two germline ends. CDR3: CASSLTLYGYTF. DNA of the CDR3: TGTGCCAGCAGTTTAACCCTATATGGCTACACCTTC.

V gene TRBV19 combines with J gene TRBJ1-3; D may be TRBD1 (5 bases). The CDR3 is 14 residues long. The germline V gene encodes CDR1 LNHDA and CDR2 SQIVND (reference sequence). The ends were cut back, 6 bases at V and 2 bases at J, with 11 bases in the middle. CDR3 nucleotide sequence: TGTGCCAGTAGCGGGACTCACACTGGAAACACCATATATTTT. It specifies CASSGTHTGNTIYF.